One sample yielded the 2 T cell receptor beta chains listed below, sequenced in a study of cytomegalovirus exposure and HLA in healthy donors (dated by TCRdb to about 2017). Library preparation used the immunoSEQ multiplex PCR assay. The table comes from immuneACCESS by way of TCRdb, which keeps in-frame sequences with V and J called. Part of the clones is missing from these tables; in studies checked, under half for an unresolved V gene and the rest for unknown reasons. A total of 55,000 to 80,000 clones appear in this sample, around 93% of them only once. The top ten hold about 6.4% of the sample. Sample: PBMCs. The source is a woman aged 18-35 years in good health and CMV-seropositive.

By sample fraction, this clone is medium-sized. V usage is TRBV29-1 and J usage is TRBJ1-4, with a weak D call TRBD1 (5 bases). Germline loops: CDR1 SQVTM, CDR2 ANQGSEA. The germline V and J ends were trimmed by 6 bases and 6 bases, with 11 bases remaining between them. The CDR3 runs to 12 residues. CDR3 in DNA: TGCAGCGTGGGGGACTCCTATGAAAAACTGTTTTTT. This sequence encodes CSVGDSYEKLFF. The entire variable domain, with the rest obtained from reference TRBV29-1 and TRBJ1-4, is as follows: SAVISQKPSRDICQRGTSLTIQCQVDSQVTMMFWYRQQPGQSLTLIATANQGSEATYESGFVIDKFPISRPNLTFSTLTVSNMSPEDSSIYLCSVGDSYEKLFFGSGTQLSVL.

The CDR3 DNA follows: TGTGCCAGCAGACACGCCGTTGTTCGAAACTATGGCTACACCTTC. Protein product: CASRHAVVRNYGYTF. The genes are TRBV6-6 and TRBJ1-2; D is undetermined. The CDR3 has 15 residues. V lost 6 bases and J lost 2, with 16 bases in between. The germline V gene has CDR1 MNHNY and CDR2 SVGAGI (reference sequence).